This TCR beta chain came from a study of shared clonotypes between healthy human individuals. For each subset, genomic DNA was distributed in equal portions over several immunoSEQ plates. The method was immunoSEQ multiplex PCR; TCRdb's version includes in-frame clones alone and lacks a portion of them. The table records 450,000 to 500,000 clones, 78% of them present only once. The ends were cut back, 1 base at V and 5 bases at J, with 11 bases in the middle. The CDR3 is made up of 14 amino acids. Germline assignment: CDR1 SGHVS and CDR2 FQNEAQ. Study donors comprised healthy, HIV-negative adults devoid of recent acute infection or vaccination.

The receptor comes from a woman in her forties in good health. Some clones in this sample may be carry-over from other donors' samples. Source material: PBMCs. The chain employs TRBV7-8 and TRBJ2-5; D is possibly TRBD2 (5 bases). CDR3 protein: CASSLGLSVETQYF. The CDR3, as DNA: TGTGCCAGCAGCTTAGGACTTAGCGTGGAGACCCAGTACTTC.